The rows below give T cell receptor beta chains drawn from one sample of a study of shared clonotypes between healthy human individuals. Measured with immunoSEQ multiplex PCR; TCRdb has only the in-frame clones, and not every one. The sample lists roughly 2.1 million clones; 85% to 95% were seen once. Specimen: naive CD8+ T cells from PBMCs. Receptors were obtained from a man aged 18 to 30 in good health. Some clones in this sample may be carry-over from other donors' samples. Each CDR3 is given with its conserved first and last residue. Each record gives: D gene, clone size, CDR3 length, V gene, J gene, CDR3 DNA, CDR3 protein. D genes are given only for firm matches. The size field is filled for only some rows; it gives once, few, many or a size class.

D gene: NA
clone size: NA
CDR3 length: 13
V gene: TRBV30
J gene: TRBJ2-7
CDR3 DNA: TGTGCCTGGAGTGAGCAGGACTCCTCCGAGCAGTACTTC
CDR3 protein: CAWSEQDSSEQYF

D gene: NA
clone size: NA
CDR3 length: 15
V gene: TRBV29-1
J gene: TRBJ2-1
CDR3 DNA: TGCAGCGTTGGAGGTCAAAGGGTTGGGAGCAATGAGCAGTTCTTC
CDR3 protein: CSVGGQRVGSNEQFF

D gene: NA
clone size: once
CDR3 length: 15
V gene: TRBV2
J gene: TRBJ1-2
CDR3 DNA: TGTGCCAGCAGTGTTCTAGGGTCTGGTGAGGATGGCTACACCTTC
CDR3 protein: CASSVLGSGEDGYTF

D gene: NA
clone size: once
CDR3 length: 13
V gene: TRBV29-1
J gene: TRBJ1-2
CDR3 DNA: TGCAGCACCACCGGGCCCCTGGCCGGTGGCTACACCTTC
CDR3 protein: CSTTGPLAGGYTF

D gene: NA
clone size: NA
CDR3 length: 14
V gene: TRBV9
J gene: TRBJ2-5
CDR3 DNA: TGTGCCAGCAGCTTCCGGGACGGCCAAGAGACCCAGTACTTC
CDR3 protein: CASSFRDGQETQYF

D gene: NA
clone size: NA
CDR3 length: 14
V gene: TRBV28
J gene: TRBJ2-5
CDR3 DNA: TGTGCCAGCAGTTTGGTCGGACAGCAAGAGACCCAGTACTTC
CDR3 protein: CASSLVGQQETQYF

D gene: NA
clone size: few
CDR3 length: 13
V gene: TRBV28
J gene: TRBJ1-2
CDR3 DNA: TGTGCCAGCAGTTTATCGGTTAACTATGGCTACACCTTC
CDR3 protein: CASSLSVNYGYTF

D gene: NA
clone size: NA
CDR3 length: 15
V gene: TRBV4-1
J gene: TRBJ2-3
CDR3 DNA: TGCGCCAGCAGCCAAGAGAGGGGTTTCACAGATACGCAGTATTTT
CDR3 protein: CASSQERGFTDTQYF

D gene: TRBD1
clone size: NA
CDR3 length: 17
V gene: TRBV28
J gene: TRBJ2-3
CDR3 DNA: TGTGCCAGCAGTTCCTACTCCGGGACAGGGAGCACAGATACGCAGTATTTT
CDR3 protein: CASSSYSGTGSTDTQYF

D gene: TRBD1
clone size: NA
CDR3 length: 17
V gene: TRBV10-1
J gene: TRBJ2-1
CDR3 DNA: TGCGCCAGCAGGGGAGGAAGGGACAGGGAAAGGATCAATGAGCAGTTCTTC
CDR3 protein: CASRGGRDRERINEQFF

D gene: NA
clone size: NA
CDR3 length: 14
V gene: TRBV28
J gene: TRBJ1-2
CDR3 DNA: TGTGCCAGCAGCCTTCGAGGGGACAACTATGGCTACACCTTC
CDR3 protein: CASSLRGDNYGYTF

D gene: TRBD2
clone size: NA
CDR3 length: 16
V gene: TRBV7-9
J gene: TRBJ2-7
CDR3 DNA: TGTGCCAGCAGCTCCGATACGGGACTAGACATAAACGAGCAGTACTTC
CDR3 protein: CASSSDTGLDINEQYF

D gene: TRBD2
clone size: NA
CDR3 length: 16
V gene: TRBV13
J gene: TRBJ2-7
CDR3 DNA: TGTGCCAGCAGCCCGGACGTCGGCGGGACTATATACGAGCAGTACTTC
CDR3 protein: CASSPDVGGTIYEQYF

D gene: NA
clone size: NA
CDR3 length: 12
V gene: TRBV2
J gene: TRBJ2-7
CDR3 DNA: TGTGCCAGCAGTGTTGGGACATACGGGCAGTACTTC
CDR3 protein: CASSVGTYGQYF

D gene: TRBD2
clone size: NA
CDR3 length: 17
V gene: TRBV4-3
J gene: TRBJ2-2
CDR3 DNA: TGCGCCAGCAGCCAAGGGACTAGCGGGAGTTACACCGGGGAGCTGTTTTTT
CDR3 protein: CASSQGTSGSYTGELFF

D gene: NA
clone size: NA
CDR3 length: 15
V gene: TRBV6-4
J gene: TRBJ2-7
CDR3 DNA: TGTGCCAGCAGTGGTTGGAGGGGGGAGTCCTACGAGCAGTACTTC
CDR3 protein: CASSGWRGESYEQYF

D gene: NA
clone size: NA
CDR3 length: 12
V gene: TRBV7-9
J gene: TRBJ1-1
CDR3 DNA: TGTGCCAGCAGCCTGGGACTTACTGAAGCTTTCTTT
CDR3 protein: CASSLGLTEAFF